The 29 T cell receptor beta chains reported below all come from one sample, sequenced in a study of blood T cell repertoires in COVID-19. Assay used: immunoSEQ multiplex PCR; TCRdb lists only in-frame clones, some missing. The sample lists roughly 70,000 clones; 88% were seen once. The sample consisted of peripheral blood. The receptor source for this set is a human donor in a cohort sampled during active COVID-19.

The chain recombines TRBV11-3 with TRBJ1-1; D is possibly TRBD1 (6 bases). Trimming left V 7 bases short and J 0 bases short, with 15 bases between. Germline V gives CDR1 SGHNT, CDR2 YENEEA. This CDR3 contains 15 residues. Here the CDR3 DNA reads TGTGCCAGCAAAAAACAGGGCCCAATGAACACTGAAGCTTTCTTT. It yields the protein CASKKQGPMNTEAFF.

The V gene is TRBV6-6, the J gene TRBJ2-3; TRBD2 agrees at 8 bases. The CDR3 is made up of 15 amino acids. Germline lookup yields CDR1 MNHNY and CDR2 SVGAGI (reference sequence). The ends lost 4 bases at V and 1 base at J; junction bases unmatched: 4. CDR3 sequence (DNA): TGTGCCAGCAGTTCTACTAGCGGAGGCACAGATACGCAGTATTTT. Its translation: CASSSTSGGTDTQYF.

V and J are TRBV6-5 and TRBJ2-1; D is undetermined. Germline V gene lookup returns CDR1 MNHEY and CDR2 SVGAGI. Trimming removed 2 bases at V and 1 base at J, with 9 bases between. This CDR3 region has 15 residues. The CDR3 nucleotides are TGTGCCAGCAGTTACGGCGAGGCTTCCTACAATGAGCAGTTCTTC. As protein: CASSYGEASYNEQFF.

The chain is built from TRBV6-5 and TRBJ2-1, with D possibly being TRBD2 (6 bases). The CDR3 is made up of 14 amino acids. V was trimmed by 4 bases and J by 4 bases, leaving 11 bases between them. In germline, CDR1 is MNHEY, CDR2 SVGAGI. The CDR3: CASSFGRDYNEQFF. In nucleotides, the CDR3 is TGTGCCAGCAGTTTTGGGCGGGATTACAATGAGCAGTTCTTC.

The V and J genes are TRBV7-2 and TRBJ2-7; 10 positions match TRBD1. V lost 2 bases and J lost 2; bases outside the gene matches: 3. Germline CDR1 and CDR2: SGHTA and FQGNSA. CDR3 length: 15 residues. CDR3 bases: TGTGCCAGCAGCTTAAGGGACAGGGGTCCCTACGAGCAGTACTTC. Translation gives CASSLRDRGPYEQYF.

This clone was picked up a small number of times. The J gene is TRBJ2-7, the V gene TRBV6-5, with 7 bases lining up with TRBD1. The CDR3 extends over 14 amino acids. Unmatched junction bases numbered 5, after V lost 6 bases and J lost 0 bases. Germline loops: CDR1 MNHEY, CDR2 SVGAGI. The CDR3 sequence: CASRKGQHSYEQYV. The DNA of the CDR3 is TGTGCCAGCAGGAAGGGACAGCACTCCTACGAGCAGTACGTC.

The chain employs TRBV5-6 and TRBJ2-1; 9 bases align to TRBD2. Germline CDR1 and CDR2: SGHDT and YYEEEE. Germline trimming cut 1 base from V and 14 bases from J; bases unmatched to any gene: 13. The CDR3 has 15 amino acids. CDR3 amino acids: CASSLRLAGTARKFF. In DNA, the CDR3 is TGTGCCAGCAGCTTGAGGCTAGCGGGGACCGCTCGGAAGTTCTTC. Together with reference TRBV5-6 and TRBJ2-1, the CDR3 gives the full variable domain: DAGVTQSPTHLIKTRGQQVTLRCSPKSGHDTVSWYQQALGQGPQFIFQYYEEEERQRGNFPDRFSGHQFPNYSSELNVNALLLGDSALYLCASSLRLAGTARKFFGPGTRLTVL.

The chain combines TRBV28 with TRBJ2-2; 9 bases are shared with TRBD1. The CDR3 extends over 15 amino acids. Germline V gene sequence: CDR1 MDHEN, CDR2 SYDVKM. Trimming removed 4 bases from V and 3 bases from J; junction bases left unmatched: 3. CDR3 protein: CASSSGDRDTGELFF. For the CDR3, the DNA is TGTGCCAGCAGTTCGGGGGACAGGGACACCGGGGAGCTGTTTTTT.

This sequence joins TRBV18 and TRBJ2-7, with D tentatively TRBD2 (6 bases). The CDR3 runs 13 residues. Germline V lookup: CDR1 KGHSH, CDR2 LQKENI. The V end was cut by 3 bases, the J end by 5 bases, with 11 bases between. The CDR3 region is CASSPGLYNEQYF. CDR3 coding DNA: TGTGCCAGCTCACCGGGACTTTATAACGAGCAGTACTTC.

The V gene is TRBV3-1 (or the pseudogene TRBV3-2), the J gene TRBJ2-1; D gene uncertain. V lost 1 base and J 6 bases, leaving 10 bases between the germline ends. Germline V gene lookup returns CDR1 LGHDT and CDR2 YNNKEL (reference sequence). This CDR3 has 14 residues. The CDR3 bases are TGTGCCAGCAGCCAAGCCCAAAACAGCAATGAGCAGTTCTTC. Translation gives CASSQAQNSNEQFF.

V and J are TRBV28 and TRBJ2-1; 14 bases align to TRBD2. The CDR3 runs 20 residues. Unmatched junction bases numbered 12, after V lost 5 bases and J lost 0 bases. Per germline, CDR1 MDHEN and CDR2 SYDVKM. The CDR3 protein is CASSTPAGLAGESSYNEQFF. CDR3 DNA: TGTGCCAGCAGTACCCCGGCGGGACTAGCGGGAGAGAGCTCCTACAATGAGCAGTTCTTC.

This chain joins TRBV6-4 and TRBJ2-1; D gene uncertain. V lost 0 bases, J lost 0 bases, and 6 bases lay in between. Germline V gene lookup returns CDR1 MRHNA and CDR2 SNTAGT. The CDR3 has 15 residues. CDR3 sequence (DNA): TGTGCCAGCAGTGACTCATTCAGCTCCTACAATGAGCAGTTCTTC. Amino acids: CASSDSFSSYNEQFF.

V usage is TRBV6-5 and J usage is TRBJ1-1; D is uncertain. The CDR3 runs 14 residues. Germline CDR1 MNHEY, CDR2 SVGAGI. Trimming took 2 bases from V and 1 from J, leaving 8 bases between them. In DNA, the CDR3 is TGTGCCAGCAGTTACGGTTCAGGGAACACTGAAGCTTTCTTT. It is translated as CASSYGSGNTEAFF.

This chain connects TRBV6-5 to TRBJ2-5; 7 bases align to TRBD1. CDR1 MNHEY and CDR2 SVGAGI come from the germline V gene. The CDR3 has 15 residues. The V and J ends lost 0 bases and 3 bases, in that order; junction bases with no gene match: 4. As DNA, the CDR3 is TGTGCCAGCAGTTACTCGGCCGGGACAGAAGAGACCCAGTACTTC. Protein: CASSYSAGTEETQYF.

This chain uses TRBV6-2 or TRBV6-3 with TRBJ2-1; 11 bases are a match to TRBD2. Per germline, CDR1 MNHEY and CDR2 SVGEGT. V dropped 4 bases and J dropped 9; count of bases not matched to a gene: 8. This CDR3 is 15 amino acids long. CDR3 region: CASSFIGLAGLEQFF. CDR3 nucleotides: TGTGCCAGCAGTTTCATCGGACTAGCGGGCCTTGAGCAGTTCTTC.

V is TRBV15 and J is TRBJ2-2, with D unresolved. The germline V and J ends were trimmed by 8 bases and 0 bases, with 10 bases remaining between them. The CDR3 contains 14 residues. CDR1 is LNHNV and CDR2 is YYDKDF in the germline V gene (reference sequence). CDR3 DNA sequence: TGTGCCACCCAATTGGGCCCGAACACCGGGGAGCTGTTTTTT. Translating it yields CATQLGPNTGELFF.

This chain connects TRBV5-1 to TRBJ2-7; TRBD1 matches at 12 bases. The junction had 7 bases not matched to a gene; V was cut back by 4 bases and J by 5 bases. Germline CDR1 reads SGHRS; CDR2 reads YFSETQ. This CDR3 spans 15 amino acids. This CDR3 is CASSPSGTGGHEQYF. The CDR3 region has the DNA TGCGCCAGCAGCCCCTCCGGGACAGGGGGCCACGAGCAGTACTTC.

J is TRBJ1-2 and V is TRBV29-1; 9 nucleotides align to TRBD1. Unmatched junction bases numbered 16, after V lost 3 bases and J lost 8 bases. CDR1 and CDR2 (germline): SQVTM, ANQGSEA. The CDR3 totals 16 residues. CDR3 protein: CSVDPLLGTGIAGYTF. The CDR3 region has the DNA TGCAGCGTTGATCCCCTACTAGGGACAGGGATTGCGGGCTACACCTTC.

The chain has TRBV14 and TRBJ1-1, with D unclear. V lost 1 base, J lost 10 bases, and 10 bases lay in between. Germline values: CDR1 SGHDN, CDR2 FVKESK. This CDR3 has 12 amino acids. The CDR3 here is CASSQGHSRAFF. CDR3 in DNA: TGTGCCAGCAGCCAAGGACATTCTCGAGCTTTCTTT.

The rearrangement joins TRBV3-1 (or the pseudogene TRBV3-2) to TRBJ2-7, with a possible D match to TRBD1 (6 bases). Germline CDR1 is LGHDT and CDR2 is YNNKEL (reference sequence). The CDR3 runs 13 residues. The V end was cut by 0 bases, the J end by 4 bases, with 7 bases between. The CDR3 protein is CASSQDGQYEQYF. The CDR3 DNA is TGTGCCAGCAGCCAAGACGGACAGTACGAGCAGTACTTC.

The chain couples TRBV5-1 to TRBJ2-7; 7 bases line up with TRBD2. The length of the CDR3 is 15 residues. Losses at the gene ends were 4 bases for V and 2 bases for J; bases not matched to a gene: 9. Germline lookup yields CDR1 SGHRS and CDR2 YFSETQ. The CDR3 DNA sequence: TGCGCCAGCAGCGCTGGACGGGAGGCCCCCTACGAGCAGTACTTC. Translating gives CASSAGREAPYEQYF.

The chain combines TRBV15 with TRBJ1-2; D ambiguous. Germline V gene data show CDR1 as LNHNV and CDR2 as YYDKDF (reference sequence). There are 14 residues in the CDR3. Between the trimmed V and J ends, which lost 2 bases and 5 bases, there was a span of 12 bases. The CDR3 sequence is CATSRSTGIYGYTF. In DNA, the CDR3 is TGTGCCACCAGCAGATCTACGGGGATTTATGGCTACACCTTC. The full variable domain, its missing parts supplied by reference TRBV15 and TRBJ1-2, is DAMVIQNPRYQVTQFGKPVTLSCSQTLNHNVMYWYQQKSSQAPKLLFHYYDKDFNNEADTPDNFQSRRPNTSFCFLDIRSPGLGDTAMYLCATSRSTGIYGYTFGSGTRLTVV.

This chain connects TRBV6-5 to TRBJ1-5; the D is unclear. The CDR3 loop spans 14 amino acids. V shed 8 bases and J shed 6 bases, with 17 bases lying between them. Per the germline V gene, CDR1 is MNHEY and CDR2 is SVGAGI. CDR3 sequence: CASAEEGLGQPQHF. CDR3 nucleotides: TGTGCCAGCGCGGAGGAGGGCCTAGGTCAGCCCCAGCATTTT.

The sample holds a few counts of this clone. The rearrangement uses TRBV5-6 and TRBJ2-2; 7 nucleotides agree with TRBD1. The germline V gene has CDR1 SGHDT and CDR2 YYEEEE. Trimming removed 1 base from V and 3 bases from J; junction bases left unmatched: 3. The CDR3 is made up of 15 amino acids. Here the CDR3 DNA reads TGTGCCAGCAGCTTGATACAGGGGTACACCGGGGAGCTGTTTTTT. This codes for CASSLIQGYTGELFF. Combining the CDR3 with reference TRBV5-6 and TRBJ2-2 gives the whole variable domain DAGVTQSPTHLIKTRGQQVTLRCSPKSGHDTVSWYQQALGQGPQFIFQYYEEEERQRGNFPDRFSGHQFPNYSSELNVNALLLGDSALYLCASSLIQGYTGELFFGEGSRLTVL.

The chain uses TRBV19 and TRBJ2-7; 7 nucleotides agree with TRBD1. J lost 7 bases, V lost 0 bases, and 9 bases had no gene match. The germline gives CDR1 LNHDA, CDR2 SQIVND (reference sequence). The CDR3 spans 15 residues. CDR3 region: CASSIDQRQGVEQYF. CDR3 nucleotides: TGTGCCAGTAGTATAGACCAGAGACAGGGAGTGGAGCAGTACTTC.

V usage is TRBV9 and J usage is TRBJ2-5; 7 positions agree with TRBD2. CDR3 length: 14 amino acids. Germline V lookup: CDR1 SGDLS, CDR2 YYNGEE. Trimming at V came to 3 bases and at J to 5 bases, leaving 7 bases not matched to a gene. As DNA, the CDR3 is TGTGCCAGCAGCGCGACAGTGGGGGGGGAGACCCAGTACTTC. The encoded protein is CASSATVGGETQYF.

The chain recombines TRBV5-1 with TRBJ1-4, with TRBD1 as a possible D gene (6 bases). Trimming pared 3 bases from V and 0 bases from J, leaving 9 bases between. Looked up from germline, CDR1 is SGHRS and CDR2 is YFSETQ. The CDR3 length is 15 residues. The CDR3 region has the DNA TGCGCCAGCAGCTGGGGGGGCTCAACTAATGAAAAACTGTTTTTT. Translated: CASSWGGSTNEKLFF.

V gene TRBV4-2 combines with J gene TRBJ2-1; TRBD2 matches 11 bases. CDR1 LGHNA and CDR2 YNFKEQ come from the germline V gene. The V gene end was trimmed by 1 base and the J gene end by 2 bases; junction bases not matched to a gene: 1. CDR3 size: 16 residues. DNA for the CDR3: TGTGCCAGCAGCCAAGCGACTAGCGGGGCCTACAATGAGCAGTTCTTC. Residues: CASSQATSGAYNEQFF.

This clone has a single count. V and J are TRBV28 and TRBJ1-5; 10 bases map to TRBD1. Germline V CDR1 and CDR2: MDHEN, SYDVKM. J gave up 4 bases and V 6 bases, and 6 bases lay outside the gene matches. The CDR3 has 15 residues. CDR3 protein: CASRAGTGANQPQHF. Written as DNA, the CDR3 is TGTGCCAGCAGAGCCGGGACAGGGGCTAATCAGCCCCAGCATTTT. The whole variable domain, filled in from reference TRBV28 and TRBJ1-5, reads DVKVTQSSRYLVKRTGEKVFLECVQDMDHENMFWYRQDPGLGLRLIYFSYDVKMKEKGDIPEGYSVSREKKERFSLILESASTNQTSMYLCASRAGTGANQPQHFGDGTRLSIL.